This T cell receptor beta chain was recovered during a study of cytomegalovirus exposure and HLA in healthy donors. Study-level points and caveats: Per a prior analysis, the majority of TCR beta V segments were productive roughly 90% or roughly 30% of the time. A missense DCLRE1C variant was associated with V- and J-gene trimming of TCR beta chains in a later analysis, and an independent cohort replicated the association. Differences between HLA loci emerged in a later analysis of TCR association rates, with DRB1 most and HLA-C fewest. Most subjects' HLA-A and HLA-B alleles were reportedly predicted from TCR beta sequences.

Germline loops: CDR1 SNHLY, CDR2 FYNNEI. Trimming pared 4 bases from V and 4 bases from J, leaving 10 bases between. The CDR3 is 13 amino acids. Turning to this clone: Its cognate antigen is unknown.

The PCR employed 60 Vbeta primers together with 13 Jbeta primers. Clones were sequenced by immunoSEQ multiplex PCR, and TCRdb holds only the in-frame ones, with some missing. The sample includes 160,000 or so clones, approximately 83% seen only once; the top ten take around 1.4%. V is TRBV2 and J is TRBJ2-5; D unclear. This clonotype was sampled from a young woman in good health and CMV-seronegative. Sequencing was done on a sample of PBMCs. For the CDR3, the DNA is TGTGCCAGCAGTGCAGATAACGCAGAGACCCAGTACTTC. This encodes CASSADNAETQYF.